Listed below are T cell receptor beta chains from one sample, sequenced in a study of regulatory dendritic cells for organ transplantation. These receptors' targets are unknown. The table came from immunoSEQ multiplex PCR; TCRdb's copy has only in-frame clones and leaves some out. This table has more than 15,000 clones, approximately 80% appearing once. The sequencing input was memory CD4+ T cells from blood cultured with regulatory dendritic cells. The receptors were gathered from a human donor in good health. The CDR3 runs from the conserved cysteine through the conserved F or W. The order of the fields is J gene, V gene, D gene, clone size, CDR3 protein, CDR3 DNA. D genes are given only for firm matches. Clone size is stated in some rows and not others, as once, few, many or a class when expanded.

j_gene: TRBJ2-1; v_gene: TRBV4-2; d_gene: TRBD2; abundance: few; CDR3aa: CASSQDPGGYNEQFF; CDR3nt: TGTGCCAGCAGCCAAGATCCGGGGGGGTACAATGAGCAGTTCTTC
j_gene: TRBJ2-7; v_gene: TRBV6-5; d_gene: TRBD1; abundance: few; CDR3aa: CASSRAGQGGYEQYF; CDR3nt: TGTGCCAGCAGTCGAGCGGGACAGGGGGGGTACGAGCAGTACTTC
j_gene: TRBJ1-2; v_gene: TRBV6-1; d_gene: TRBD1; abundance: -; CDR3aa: CASRRRGSSEYGYTF; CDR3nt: TGTGCCAGCAGACGCAGGGGGTCGTCGGAATATGGCTACACCTTC
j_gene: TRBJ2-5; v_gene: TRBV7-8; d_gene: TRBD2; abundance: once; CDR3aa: CASSLSGGVQETQYF; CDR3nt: TGTGCCAGCAGCTTGAGCGGGGGGGTCCAAGAGACCCAGTACTTC
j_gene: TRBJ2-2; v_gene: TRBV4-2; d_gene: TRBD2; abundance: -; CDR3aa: CASSQARLAGGPGELFF; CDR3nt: TGTGCCAGCAGCCAAGCTAGACTAGCGGGAGGGCCCGGGGAGCTGTTTTTT
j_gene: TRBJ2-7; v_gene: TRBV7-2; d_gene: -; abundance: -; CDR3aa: CASSLIVEANYEQYF; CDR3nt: TGTGCCAGCAGCTTAATCGTGGAGGCCAACTACGAGCAGTACTTC
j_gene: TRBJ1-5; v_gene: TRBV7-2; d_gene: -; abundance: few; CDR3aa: CASSPNLGNQPQHF; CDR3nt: TGTGCCAGCAGCCCAAACCTCGGAAATCAGCCCCAGCATTTT
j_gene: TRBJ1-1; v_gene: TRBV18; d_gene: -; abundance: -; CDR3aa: CASSPQPPITDTEAFF; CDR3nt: TGTGCCAGCTCACCACAGCCACCGATAACTGACACTGAAGCTTTCTTT
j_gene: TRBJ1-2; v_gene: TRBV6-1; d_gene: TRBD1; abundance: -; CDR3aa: CASSLTGDYGYTF; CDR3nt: TGTGCCAGCAGTTTAACAGGGGACTATGGCTACACCTTC
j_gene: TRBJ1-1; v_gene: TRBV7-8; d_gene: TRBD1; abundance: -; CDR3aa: CASSQGQATEAFF; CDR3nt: TGTGCCAGCAGCCAAGGACAGGCCACTGAAGCTTTCTTT
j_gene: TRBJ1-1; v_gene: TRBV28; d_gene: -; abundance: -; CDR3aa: CASSSTGTQGSTEAFF; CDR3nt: TGTGCCAGCAGTTCAACCGGAACTCAGGGTAGCACTGAAGCTTTCTTT
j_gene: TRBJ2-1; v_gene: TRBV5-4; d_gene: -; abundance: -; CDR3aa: CASSLPGGMNNEQFF; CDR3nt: TGTGCCAGCAGCCTCCCGGGGGGCATGAACAATGAGCAGTTCTTC
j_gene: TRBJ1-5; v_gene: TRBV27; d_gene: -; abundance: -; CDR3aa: CASRQGAYHGAQHF; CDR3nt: TGTGCCAGCAGGCAAGGGGCCTACCATGGGGCCCAGCATTTT
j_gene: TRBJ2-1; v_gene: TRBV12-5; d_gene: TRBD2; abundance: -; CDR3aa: CASGSGGYGEQFF; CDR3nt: TGTGCTAGCGGCAGCGGGGGGTACGGTGAGCAGTTCTTC
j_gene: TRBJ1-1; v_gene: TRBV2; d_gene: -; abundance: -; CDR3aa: CASSVREVVTEAFF; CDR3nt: TGTGCCAGCTCGGTGAGGGAGGTAGTCACTGAAGCTTTCTTT
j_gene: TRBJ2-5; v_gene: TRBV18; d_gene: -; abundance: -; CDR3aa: CASSSQDSGRTQYF; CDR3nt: TGTGCCAGCTCGTCACAGGACTCGGGAAGGACCCAGTACTTC
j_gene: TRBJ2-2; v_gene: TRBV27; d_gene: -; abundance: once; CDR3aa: CASSPRAGNTGELFF; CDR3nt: TGTGCCAGCAGTCCTAGGGCGGGAAACACCGGGGAGCTGTTTTTT
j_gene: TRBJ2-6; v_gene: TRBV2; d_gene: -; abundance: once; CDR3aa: CATSYSSGANVLTF; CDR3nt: TGTGCCACGAGCTACAGCTCTGGGGCCAACGTCCTGACTTTC
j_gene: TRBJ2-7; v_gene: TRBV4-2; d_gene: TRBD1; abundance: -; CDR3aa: CASSQELTGAGFYEQYF; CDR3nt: TGTGCCAGCAGCCAAGAACTTACAGGGGCCGGCTTCTACGAGCAGTACTTC
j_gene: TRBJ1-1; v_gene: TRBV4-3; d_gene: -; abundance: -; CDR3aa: CASSQNLQGPVAFF; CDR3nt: TGCGCCAGCAGCCAAAATCTCCAGGGACCTGTAGCTTTCTTT
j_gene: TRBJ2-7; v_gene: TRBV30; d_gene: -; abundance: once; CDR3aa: CAWTGDLRAYEQYF; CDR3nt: TGTGCCTGGACCGGGGACCTCCGAGCCTACGAGCAGTACTTC
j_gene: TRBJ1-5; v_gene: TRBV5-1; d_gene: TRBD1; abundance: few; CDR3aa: CASSLPWTGFQPQHF; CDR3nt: TGCGCCAGCAGCTTGCCCTGGACAGGGTTTCAGCCCCAGCATTTT
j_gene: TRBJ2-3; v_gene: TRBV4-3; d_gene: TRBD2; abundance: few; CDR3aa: CASSQDSGGFDYTQYF; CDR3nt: TGCGCCAGCAGCCAGGATAGCGGGGGGTTCGATTATACGCAGTATTTT
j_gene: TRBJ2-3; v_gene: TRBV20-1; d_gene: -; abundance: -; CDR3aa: CSAKAGTAQYF; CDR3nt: TGCAGTGCAAAAGCGGGCACCGCGCAGTATTTT
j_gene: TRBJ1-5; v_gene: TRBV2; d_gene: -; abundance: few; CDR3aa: CASSESGVDQPQHF; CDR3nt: TGTGCCAGCAGTGAATCAGGGGTGGATCAGCCCCAGCATTTT